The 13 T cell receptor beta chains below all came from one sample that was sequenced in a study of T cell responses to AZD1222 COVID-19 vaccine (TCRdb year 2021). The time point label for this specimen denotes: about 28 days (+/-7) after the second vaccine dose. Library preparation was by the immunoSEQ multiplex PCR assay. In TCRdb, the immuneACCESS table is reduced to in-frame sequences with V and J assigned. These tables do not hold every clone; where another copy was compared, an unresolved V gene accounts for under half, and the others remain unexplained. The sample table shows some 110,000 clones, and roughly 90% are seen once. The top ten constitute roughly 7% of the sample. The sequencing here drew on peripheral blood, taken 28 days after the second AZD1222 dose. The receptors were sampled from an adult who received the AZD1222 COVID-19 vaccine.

The CDR3 protein is CAIARGAEAFF. In nucleotides, the CDR3 is TGTGCCATCGCTAGGGGGGCTGAAGCTTTCTTT. The genes are TRBV19 and TRBJ1-1; D perhaps matches TRBD1 (6 bases). Trimming shortened V by 10 bases and J by 6 bases, and 12 bases separated the two germline ends. Germline CDR1 and CDR2: LNHDA and SQIVND (reference sequence). The CDR3 length is 11 residues.

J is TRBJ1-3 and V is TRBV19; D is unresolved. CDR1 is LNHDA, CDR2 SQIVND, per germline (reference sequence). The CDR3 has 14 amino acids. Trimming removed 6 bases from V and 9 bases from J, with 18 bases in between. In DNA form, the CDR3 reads TGTGCCAGTAGGTCGGGAGTCTCCGGGCGCACCATATATTTT. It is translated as CASRSGVSGRTIYF. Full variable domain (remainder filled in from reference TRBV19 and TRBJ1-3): DGGITQSPKYLFRKEGQNVTLSCEQNLNHDAMYWYRQDPGQGLRLIYYSQIVNDFQKGDIAEGYSVSREKKESFPLTVTSAQKNPTAFYLCASRSGVSGRTIYFGEGSWLTVV.

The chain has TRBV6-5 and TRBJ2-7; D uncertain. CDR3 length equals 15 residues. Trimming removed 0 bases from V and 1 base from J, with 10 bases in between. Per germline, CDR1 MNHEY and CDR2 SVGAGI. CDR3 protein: CASSYSRPGSYEQYF. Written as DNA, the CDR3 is TGTGCCAGCAGTTACTCTCGCCCCGGATCCTACGAGCAGTACTTC.

As DNA, the CDR3 is TGTGCCAGCAGCTTAGCAGGGGGGGGAGAAAAACTGTTTTTT. Translation: CASSLAGGGEKLFF. The chain recombines TRBV7-2 with TRBJ1-4; maybe TRBD1 (6 bases). The germline V gene has CDR1 SGHTA and CDR2 FQGNSA. The V end lost 0 bases, the J end lost 8 bases, and 10 bases lay between the germline ends. CDR3 length: 14 residues.

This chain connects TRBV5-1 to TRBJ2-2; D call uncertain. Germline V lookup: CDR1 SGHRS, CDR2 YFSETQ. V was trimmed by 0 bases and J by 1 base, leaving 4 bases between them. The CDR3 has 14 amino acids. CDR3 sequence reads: CASSLERNTGELFF. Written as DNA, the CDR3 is TGCGCCAGCAGCTTGGAGAGGAACACCGGGGAGCTGTTTTTT.

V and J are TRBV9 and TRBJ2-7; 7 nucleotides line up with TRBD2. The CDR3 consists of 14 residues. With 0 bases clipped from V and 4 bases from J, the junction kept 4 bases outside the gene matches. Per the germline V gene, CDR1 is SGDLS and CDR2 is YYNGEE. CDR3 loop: CASSVEGTTYEQYF. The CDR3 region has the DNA TGTGCCAGCAGCGTAGAAGGGACTACATACGAGCAGTACTTC.

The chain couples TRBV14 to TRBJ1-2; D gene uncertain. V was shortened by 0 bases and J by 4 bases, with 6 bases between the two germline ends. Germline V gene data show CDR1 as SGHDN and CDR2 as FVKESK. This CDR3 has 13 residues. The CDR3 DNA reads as TGTGCCAGCAGCCAAGACAGACGCTATGGCTACACCTTC. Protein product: CASSQDRRYGYTF.

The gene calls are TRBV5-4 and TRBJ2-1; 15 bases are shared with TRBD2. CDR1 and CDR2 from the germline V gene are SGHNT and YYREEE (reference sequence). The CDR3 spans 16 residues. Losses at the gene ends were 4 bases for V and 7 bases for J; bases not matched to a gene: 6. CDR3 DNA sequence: TGTGCCAGCAGCCCCAGGACTAGCGGGAGGGCGAATGAGCAGTTCTTC. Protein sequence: CASSPRTSGRANEQFF.

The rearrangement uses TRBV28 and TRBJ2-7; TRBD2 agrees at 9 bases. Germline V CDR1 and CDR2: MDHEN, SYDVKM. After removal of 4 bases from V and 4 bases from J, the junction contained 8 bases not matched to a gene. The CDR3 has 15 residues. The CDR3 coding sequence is TGTGCCAGCAGTTCCCACGCGGGAGGGCCTTACGAGCAGTACTTC. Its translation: CASSSHAGGPYEQYF.

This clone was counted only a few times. Here the CDR3 reads CASLGGRGSSNEKLFF. In nucleotides, the CDR3 is TGTGCCAGCCTGGGAGGGCGTGGGTCATCTAATGAAAAACTGTTTTTT. J is TRBJ1-4 and V is TRBV2; the D is unclear. The V end was cut by 8 bases, the J end by 3 bases, with 19 bases between. The germline gives CDR1 SNHLY, CDR2 FYNNEI. The CDR3 contains 16 residues.

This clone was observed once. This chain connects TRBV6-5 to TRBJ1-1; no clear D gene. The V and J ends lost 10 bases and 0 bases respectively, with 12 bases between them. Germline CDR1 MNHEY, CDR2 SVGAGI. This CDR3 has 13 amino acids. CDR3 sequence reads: CANALGMNTEAFF. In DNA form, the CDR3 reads TGTGCCAACGCCCTAGGGATGAACACTGAAGCTTTCTTT.

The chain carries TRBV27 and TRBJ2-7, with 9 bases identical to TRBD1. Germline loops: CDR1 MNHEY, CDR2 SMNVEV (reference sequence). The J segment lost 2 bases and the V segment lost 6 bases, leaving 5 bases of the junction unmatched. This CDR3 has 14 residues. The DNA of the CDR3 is TGTGCCAGCAGACCGCGGACAGGGGCCTACGAGCAGTACTTC. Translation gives CASRPRTGAYEQYF.

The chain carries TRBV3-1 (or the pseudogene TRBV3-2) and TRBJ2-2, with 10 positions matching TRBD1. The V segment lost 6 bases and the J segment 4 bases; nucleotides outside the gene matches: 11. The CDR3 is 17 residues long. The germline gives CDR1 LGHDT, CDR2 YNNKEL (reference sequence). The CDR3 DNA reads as TGTGCCAGCAGACCTAACCCGGGACAGGGGTTCACCGGGGAGCTGTTTTTT. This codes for CASRPNPGQGFTGELFF.